This T cell receptor beta chain was profiled in a study of identical twins. Per germline, CDR1 SGHVS and CDR2 FNYEAQ. This CDR3 contains 17 residues. Trimming at V came to 5 bases and at J to 3 bases, leaving 9 bases not matched to a gene. Using its own MiXCR run on the 5' RACE reads, TCRdb lists one record per CDR3 protein. This table holds about 330,000 distinct CDR3 sequences, 9% to 15% found once. This clonotype was counted only a few times. The same data also contributed to another study, on yellow fever vaccine responses in identical twins.

The clonotype was recovered from a woman aged 18-35 years in good health. The chain recombines TRBV7-6 with TRBJ2-3; 12 nucleotides agree with TRBD2. Sequencing was done on a sample of CD8+ T cells sorted from blood. The CDR3 DNA is TGTGCCAGCAGCCGCCGACTAGCGGGAGTCGGTACAGATACGCAGTATTTT. It is translated as CASSRRLAGVGTDTQYF. Supplemented by reference TRBV7-6 and TRBJ2-3, the full variable domain reads GAGVSQSPRYKVTKRGQDVALRCDPISGHVSLYWYRQALGQGPEFLTYFNYEAQQDKSGLPNDRFSAERPEGSISTLTIQRTEQRDSAMYRCASSRRLAGVGTDTQYFGPGTRLTVL.